This T cell receptor beta chain appears in the sequencing data of a study of blood T cells in healthy people across ages. Study-level information: In model experiments, template switching was able to capture about one barcoded beta molecule for every two T cells that were present.

Together with a sample-barcoded 5' primer, a J-beta primer mix was included in a second PCR lasting roughly 6 to 12 cycles. TCRdb itself ran the 5' RACE reads through MiXCR, one entry per CDR3 protein. The sample lists around 800,000 distinct CDR3 sequences, around 24% occurring once. It was around 10 milliliters of peripheral blood that were drawn from each donor. The germline gives CDR1 SQVTM, CDR2 ANQGSEA. CDR3 size: 14 residues. Deletions cut 5 bases from V and 0 bases from J, with 14 bases between. This clonotype was seen only once. What it recognizes is unknown. Findings of the study overall: Unsorted PBMC material precluded a definitive naive versus antigen-experienced comparison. More naive CD4+ cells and higher diversity marked long-lived donors relative to aged donors.

This same sample was also part of a study on T cells of mothers and their children.

The receptor was derived from a boy younger than 18 in good health. Sequenced: blood. V is TRBV29-1 and J is TRBJ2-7; D is possibly TRBD2 (6 bases). For the CDR3, the DNA is TGCAGCGTTTCCCTAGCGAGTGTCTCCTACGAGCAGTACTTC. Protein sequence: CSVSLASVSYEQYF.